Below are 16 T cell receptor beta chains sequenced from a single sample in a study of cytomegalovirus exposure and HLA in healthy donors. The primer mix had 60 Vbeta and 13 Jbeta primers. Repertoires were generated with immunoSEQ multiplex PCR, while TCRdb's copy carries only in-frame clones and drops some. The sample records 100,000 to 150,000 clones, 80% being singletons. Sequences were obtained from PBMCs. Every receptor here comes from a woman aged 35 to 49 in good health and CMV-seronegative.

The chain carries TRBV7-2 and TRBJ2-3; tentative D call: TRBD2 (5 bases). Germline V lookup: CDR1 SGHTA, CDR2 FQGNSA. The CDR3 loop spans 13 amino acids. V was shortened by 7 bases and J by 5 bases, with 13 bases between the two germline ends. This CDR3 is CASTLREGDTQYF. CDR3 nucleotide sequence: TGTGCCAGCACCCTCCGAGAGGGAGATACGCAGTATTTT.

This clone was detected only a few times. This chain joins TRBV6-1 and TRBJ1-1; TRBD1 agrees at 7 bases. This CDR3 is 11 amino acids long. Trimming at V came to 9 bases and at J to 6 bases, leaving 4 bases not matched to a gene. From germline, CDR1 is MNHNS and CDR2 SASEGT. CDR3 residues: CASRQGAEAFF. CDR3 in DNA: TGTGCCAGTAGACAGGGCGCTGAAGCTTTCTTT.

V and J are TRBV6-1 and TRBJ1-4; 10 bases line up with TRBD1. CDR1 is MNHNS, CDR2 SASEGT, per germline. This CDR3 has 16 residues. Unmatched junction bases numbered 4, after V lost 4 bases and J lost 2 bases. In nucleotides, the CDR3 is TGTGCCAGCAGTGGACAGGGGGCAGGCACTAATGAAAAACTGTTTTTT. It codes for CASSGQGAGTNEKLFF.

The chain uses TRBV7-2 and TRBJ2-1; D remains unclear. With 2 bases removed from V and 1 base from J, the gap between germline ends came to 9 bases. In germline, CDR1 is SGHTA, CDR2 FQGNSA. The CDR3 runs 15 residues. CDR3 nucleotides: TGTGCCAGCAGCTTAAAAATTAGTTCCTACAATGAGCAGTTCTTC. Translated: CASSLKISSYNEQFF.

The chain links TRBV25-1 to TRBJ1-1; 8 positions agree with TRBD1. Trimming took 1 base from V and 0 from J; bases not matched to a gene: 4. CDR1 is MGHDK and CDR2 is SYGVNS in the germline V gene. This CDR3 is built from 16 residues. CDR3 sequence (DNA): TGTGCCAGCAGTGAATTTGGGACAGGCCTGAACACTGAAGCTTTCTTT. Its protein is CASSEFGTGLNTEAFF.

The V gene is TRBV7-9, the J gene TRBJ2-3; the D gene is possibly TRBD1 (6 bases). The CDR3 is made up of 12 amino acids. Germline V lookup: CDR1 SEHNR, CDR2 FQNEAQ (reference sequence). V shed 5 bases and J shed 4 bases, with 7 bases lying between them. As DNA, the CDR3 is TGTGCCAGCAGCACAGGGTCAGATACGCAGTATTTT. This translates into CASSTGSDTQYF.

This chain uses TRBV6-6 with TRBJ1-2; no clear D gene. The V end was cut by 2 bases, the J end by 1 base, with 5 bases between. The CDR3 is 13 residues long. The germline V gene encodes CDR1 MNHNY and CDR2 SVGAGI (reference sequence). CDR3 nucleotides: TGTGCCAGCAGTTACGAGGTTAACTATGGCTACACCTTC. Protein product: CASSYEVNYGYTF.

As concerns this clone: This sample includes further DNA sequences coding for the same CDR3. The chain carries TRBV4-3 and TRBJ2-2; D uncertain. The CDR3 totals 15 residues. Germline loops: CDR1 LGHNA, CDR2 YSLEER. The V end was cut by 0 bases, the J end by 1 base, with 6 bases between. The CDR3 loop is CASSQDPLNTGELFF. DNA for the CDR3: TGCGCCAGCAGCCAAGACCCTTTGAACACCGGGGAGCTGTTTTTT.

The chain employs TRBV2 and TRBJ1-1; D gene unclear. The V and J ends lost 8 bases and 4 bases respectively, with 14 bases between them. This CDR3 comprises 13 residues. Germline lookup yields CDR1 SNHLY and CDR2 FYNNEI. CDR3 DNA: TGTGCCAGCCAGGCGGCGCGGGGCACTGAAGCTTTCTTT. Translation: CASQAARGTEAFF.

The CDR3 sequence: CASSLFTGTSGSPGELFF. Here the CDR3 DNA reads TGTGCCAGCAGTTTATTCACCGGGACTAGCGGGAGTCCCGGGGAGCTGTTTTTT. This chain links TRBV28 with TRBJ2-2; 14 bases line up with TRBD2. Germline CDR1 MDHEN, CDR2 SYDVKM. The CDR3 sequence is 18 residues long. V lost 1 base and J lost 6; bases outside the gene matches: 7.

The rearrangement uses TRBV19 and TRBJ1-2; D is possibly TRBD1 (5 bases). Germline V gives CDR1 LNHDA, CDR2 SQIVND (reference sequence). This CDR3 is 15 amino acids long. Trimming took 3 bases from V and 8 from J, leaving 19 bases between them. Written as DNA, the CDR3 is TGTGCCAGTAGTATCGCTCCGGGCCCCCAGGGAGGCTACACCTTC. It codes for CASSIAPGPQGGYTF.

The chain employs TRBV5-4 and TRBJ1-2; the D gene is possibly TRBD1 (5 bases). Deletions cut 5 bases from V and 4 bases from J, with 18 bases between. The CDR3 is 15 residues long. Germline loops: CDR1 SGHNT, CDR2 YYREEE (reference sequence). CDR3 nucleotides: TGTGCCAGCAGGGTTGGGGCGACAGACAGCTATGGCTACACCTTC. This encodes CASRVGATDSYGYTF.

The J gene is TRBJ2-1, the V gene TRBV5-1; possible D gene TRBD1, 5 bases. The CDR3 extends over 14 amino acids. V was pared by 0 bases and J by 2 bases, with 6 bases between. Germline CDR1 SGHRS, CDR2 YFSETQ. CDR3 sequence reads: CASSLEQAYNEQFF. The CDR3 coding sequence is TGCGCCAGCAGCTTGGAACAGGCCTACAATGAGCAGTTCTTC.

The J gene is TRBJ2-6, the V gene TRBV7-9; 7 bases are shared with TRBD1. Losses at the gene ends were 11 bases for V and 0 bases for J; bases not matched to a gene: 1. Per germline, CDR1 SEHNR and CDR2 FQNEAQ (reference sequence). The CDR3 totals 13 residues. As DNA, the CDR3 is TGTGCCGGGGACAGCTCTGGGGCCAACGTCCTGACTTTC. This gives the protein CAGDSSGANVLTF.

CDR3 in amino acids: CASGFTPSGTEAFF. CDR3 coding DNA: TGTGCTAGTGGTTTTACACCCTCGGGCACTGAAGCTTTCTTT. The chain is built from TRBV12-5 and TRBJ1-1, with no clear D. The CDR3 is 14 amino acids. Per germline, CDR1 LGHNT and CDR2 FRNRAP. V was cut by 3 bases and J by 4 bases, with 12 bases left in between.

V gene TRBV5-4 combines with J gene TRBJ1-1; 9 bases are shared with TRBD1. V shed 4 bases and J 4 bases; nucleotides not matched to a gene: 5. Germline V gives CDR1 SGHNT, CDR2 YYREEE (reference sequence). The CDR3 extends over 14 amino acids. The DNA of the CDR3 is TGTGCCAGCAGCGGGACAGGGTGGGGCACTGAAGCTTTCTTT. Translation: CASSGTGWGTEAFF.